This record covers a single T cell receptor beta chain. Trimming removed 3 bases at V and 0 bases at J, with 7 bases between. The CDR3 has 14 amino acids. The germline gives CDR1 MNHEY, CDR2 SMNVEV (reference sequence). The isolated RNA, all of it, was reverse transcribed, so expressed TCRB transcripts were what got sequenced. Repertoires were generated with immunoSEQ multiplex PCR, while TCRdb's copy carries only in-frame clones and drops some. The sample lists fewer than 500,000 clones; about 15% were seen once. The data were taken from a study of beta chain features in type 1 diabetes. The overall study: Sorted cells numbering 95 million to 110 million were examined across all samples.

Sorted CD4+ subsets: naive, central memory, regulatory, stem cell-like memory (CD45RO/CCR7/CD25/CD127/CD95/CD27 panel). The sample comprised naive CD4+ T cells from blood. The sequence came from a man aged 25-45 years in good health. The chain couples TRBV27 to TRBJ2-3; D is uncertain. The chain's CDR3 is CASSLMTSTDTQYF. The CDR3 DNA is TGTGCCAGCAGTTTGATGACTAGCACAGATACGCAGTATTTT.